The 30 T cell receptor beta chains reported below all come from one sample, sequenced in a study of T cell repertoires in cytomegalovirus infection. MiXCR, applied by TCRdb to the reads, yields one record per CDR3 protein. The sample lists hundreds of thousands of distinct CDR3 sequences, roughly 36% occurring once. The antigens these receptors bind are not known. The sequencing here drew on cultured PBMCs, taken from culture after CMV antigen stimulation. The receptors stem from a human donor in good health (CMV status not recorded). Some clones in this sample may be carry-over from other donors' samples.

J is TRBJ1-1 and V is TRBV30, with D possibly TRBD1 on 5 matching bases. The CDR3 loop spans 11 amino acids. Per the germline V gene, CDR1 is GTSNPN and CDR2 is SVGIG (reference sequence). Between the trimmed V and J ends, which lost 2 bases and 10 bases, there was a span of 11 bases. For the CDR3, the DNA is TGTGCCTGGAGTTCCAGGGCTCTAGCTTTCTTT. This encodes CAWSSRALAFF.

The chain couples TRBV9 to TRBJ1-2; TRBD1 might be the D (6 bases). Between the trimmed V and J ends, which lost 4 bases and 4 bases, there was a span of 17 bases. CDR1 and CDR2 (germline): SGDLS, YYNGEE. The CDR3 extends over 15 amino acids. CDR3 nucleotide sequence: TGTGCCAGCAGCTCCACGGCTCGGACAGTCTATGGCTACACCTTC. Protein: CASSSTARTVYGYTF.

This chain uses TRBV7-9 with TRBJ1-4; unclear D gene. The germline gives CDR1 SEHNR, CDR2 FQNEAQ (reference sequence). Trimming shortened V by 6 bases and J by 8 bases, and 22 bases separated the two germline ends. This CDR3 region has 16 residues. The CDR3 reads CASSNVAGPVLEKLFF. CDR3 nucleotide sequence: TGTGCCAGCAGTAACGTTGCTGGGCCGGTCTTGGAAAAACTGTTTTTT. Supplemented by reference TRBV7-9 and TRBJ1-4, the full variable domain reads DTGVSQNPRHKITKRGQNVTFRCDPISEHNRLYWYRQTLGQGPEFLTYFQNEAQLEKSRLLSDRFSAERPKGSFSTLEIQRTEQGDSAMYLCASSNVAGPVLEKLFFGSGTQLSVL.

V and J are TRBV11-2 and TRBJ2-3, with D maybe TRBD2 (6 bases). V was clipped by 6 bases and J by 2 bases, with 15 bases between them. This CDR3 has 15 residues. Germline-derived CDR1 and CDR2 are SGHAT and FQNNGV. CDR3 in DNA: TGTGCCAGCAGTGGCGGGACTCCTCCCACAGATACGCAGTATTTT. It translates to CASSGGTPPTDTQYF.

This clonotype appeared a few times. The chain recombines TRBV7-9 with TRBJ1-5, with TRBD1 identical over 7 bases. CDR1 and CDR2 (germline): SEHNR, FQNEAQ (reference sequence). With 5 bases clipped from V and 8 bases from J, the junction kept 6 bases outside the gene matches. The CDR3 consists of 13 residues. The CDR3 protein is CASSQGGVEPQHF. As DNA, the CDR3 is TGTGCCAGCAGCCAAGGGGGCGTGGAGCCCCAGCATTTT. Drawing the rest from reference TRBV7-9 and TRBJ1-5, the complete variable domain is DTGVSQNPRHKITKRGQNVTFRCDPISEHNRLYWYRQTLGQGPEFLTYFQNEAQLEKSRLLSDRFSAERPKGSFSTLEIQRTEQGDSAMYLCASSQGGVEPQHFGDGTRLSIL.

This clonotype was observed a handful of times. The chain is built from TRBV7-9 and TRBJ2-7; D is ambiguous. The CDR3 length is 12 residues. The germline CDR1 and CDR2 sequences are SEHNR and FQNEAQ (reference sequence). Trimming pared 2 bases from V and 5 bases from J, leaving 7 bases between. The chain's CDR3 is CASSLTNHEQYF. For the CDR3, the DNA is TGTGCCAGCAGCTTAACGAACCACGAGCAGTACTTC.

This clonotype was detected a few times. The gene calls are TRBV14 and TRBJ2-7, with 8 nucleotides matching TRBD1. Germline lookup yields CDR1 SGHDN and CDR2 FVKESK. Trimming cost V 5 bases and J 6 bases; bases outside gene matches: 6. This CDR3 is 13 amino acids long. CDR3 bases: TGTGCCAGCAGCTCGGACAGGGTGATCGAGCAGTACTTC. Translating it yields CASSSDRVIEQYF.

This clonotype was counted once. The chain has TRBV6-5 and TRBJ2-7; 9 bases map to TRBD2. CDR1 MNHEY and CDR2 SVGAGI come from the germline V gene. V dropped 7 bases and J dropped 0; count of bases not matched to a gene: 1. The CDR3 runs 13 residues. The CDR3 reads CASKRGASYEQYF. The DNA of the CDR3 is TGTGCCAGCAAGCGGGGGGCCTCCTACGAGCAGTACTTC.

The table lists this clonotype with many counts. The gene calls are TRBV7-2 and TRBJ2-2; tentative D call: TRBD2 (7 bases). Germline assignment: CDR1 SGHTA and CDR2 FQGNSA. Trimming removed 7 bases from V and 5 bases from J, with 17 bases in between. There are 15 residues in the CDR3. The CDR3 sequence is CASKLGGPRTGELFF. The DNA of the CDR3 is TGTGCCAGCAAGCTGGGGGGGCCGAGGACCGGGGAGCTGTTTTTT.

This clonotype came up a few times. The chain employs TRBV15 and TRBJ2-2; D may be TRBD2 (5 bases). The germline V and J ends were trimmed by 0 bases and 4 bases, with 9 bases remaining between them. Germline loops: CDR1 LNHNV, CDR2 YYDKDF (reference sequence). This CDR3 region has 15 residues. In DNA form, the CDR3 reads TGTGCCACCAGCAGAGATTTAGGGAGCACCGGGGAGCTGTTTTTT. Its translation is CATSRDLGSTGELFF.

This chain links TRBV6-2 or TRBV6-3 with TRBJ2-7; 10 nucleotides match TRBD2. There are 13 residues in the CDR3. Germline lookup yields CDR1 MNHEY and CDR2 SVGEGT. With 9 bases clipped from V and 6 bases from J, the junction kept 8 bases outside the gene matches. Here the CDR3 DNA reads TGTGCCAGTAGCAGCGGGAGGGCCACCGAGCAGTACTTC. Translating gives CASSSGRATEQYF.

This clonotype came up a few times. The rearrangement joins TRBV4-1 to TRBJ2-5; possible D gene TRBD2, 6 bases. There are 13 residues in the CDR3. Germline V gene data show CDR1 as MGHRA and CDR2 as YSYEKL. V lost 4 bases and J 5 bases, leaving 11 bases between the germline ends. The CDR3 sequence is CASSPRLVETQYF. DNA for the CDR3: TGCGCCAGCAGCCCTCGACTAGTGGAGACCCAGTACTTC.

CDR3 bases: TGTGCCAGCAGTTTGTGGCGTCAGCCCCAGCATTTT. Amino acid sequence: CASSLWRQPQHF. The chain links TRBV12-3 or TRBV12-4 to TRBJ1-5; no reliable D call. The CDR3 extends over 12 amino acids. V was pared by 3 bases and J by 6 bases, with 6 bases between.

This clonotype was found a few times. The chain recombines TRBV7-9 with TRBJ1-5; no reliable D call. Germline CDR1 is SEHNR and CDR2 is FQNEAQ (reference sequence). V was cut by 3 bases and J by 0 bases, with 6 bases left in between. The CDR3 loop spans 14 amino acids. CDR3 in DNA: TGTGCCAGCAGCTTTAGTAGTAGCAATCAGCCCCAGCATTTT. Translated, it gives CASSFSSSNQPQHF. The full variable domain, with the rest looked up from reference TRBV7-9 and TRBJ1-5, is DTGVSQNPRHKITKRGQNVTFRCDPISEHNRLYWYRQTLGQGPEFLTYFQNEAQLEKSRLLSDRFSAERPKGSFSTLEIQRTEQGDSAMYLCASSFSSSNQPQHFGDGTRLSIL.

This clonotype showed up just a few times. The chain joins TRBV6-1 to TRBJ2-1, with 14 nucleotides matching TRBD2. With 6 bases clipped from V and 10 bases from J, the junction kept 8 bases outside the gene matches. CDR3 length: 15 amino acids. Germline loops: CDR1 MNHNS, CDR2 SASEGT. DNA of the CDR3: TGTGCCAGCAGACCGGGACTAGCGGGAGTTGGGGAGCAGTTCTTC. Encoded protein: CASRPGLAGVGEQFF.

This clonotype was seen a few times. The V call is TRBV11-2, the J call TRBJ2-7; TRBD1 matches at 7 bases. CDR1 is SGHAT and CDR2 is FQNNGV in the germline V gene. V lost 5 bases to trimming and J lost 5 bases; unmatched junction nucleotides: 9. The CDR3 consists of 14 residues. The CDR3 DNA reads TGTGCCAGCAGCCATAACAGGGGTTTGCACGAGCAGTACTTC. The encoded protein is CASSHNRGLHEQYF.

This clonotype was observed a handful of times. J is TRBJ2-1 and V is TRBV7-2; 7 positions match TRBD2. Trimming cost V 5 bases and J 4 bases; bases outside gene matches: 8. Germline V CDR1 and CDR2: SGHTA, FQGNSA. The CDR3 length is 15 residues. The DNA of the CDR3 is TGTGCCAGCAGCAGGCATGAGGGAGGGTACAATGAGCAGTTCTTC. Translated, it gives CASSRHEGGYNEQFF.

Turning to this clonotype: A junction boundary mismatches the germline segment, possibly from a read error. The genes are TRBV7-2 and TRBJ2-5, with 8 bases aligning to TRBD2. Looked up from germline, CDR1 is SGHTA and CDR2 is FQGNSA. The CDR3 runs 15 residues. In nucleotides, the CDR3 is TGTGCCAGCAGCGTAGCGGGAACGCTGGGGGAGACCCAGTACTTC. Translation gives CASSVAGTLGETQYF.

This clonotype has only one observation. The V and J genes are TRBV7-6 and TRBJ1-3; TRBD1 agrees at 7 bases. The V and J ends lost 3 bases and 1 base, in that order; junction bases with no gene match: 3. Per the germline V gene, CDR1 is SGHVS and CDR2 is FNYEAQ. CDR3 length: 15 amino acids. In nucleotides, the CDR3 is TGTGCCAGCAGCTTTACAGGGGAGTCTGGAAACACCATATATTTT. As protein: CASSFTGESGNTIYF.

This clonotype was picked up many times. V usage is TRBV7-2 and J usage is TRBJ2-7; TRBD1 is a possible D gene (6 bases). The length of the CDR3 is 13 residues. V was trimmed by 5 bases and J by 5 bases, leaving 13 bases between them. Germline V CDR1 and CDR2: SGHTA, FQGNSA. The CDR3 here is CASSLQGRHEQYF. In DNA, the CDR3 is TGTGCCAGCAGCCTACAGGGACGCCACGAGCAGTACTTC. Full variable domain (outside the CDR3, taken from reference TRBV7-2 and TRBJ2-7): GAGVSQSPSNKVTEKGKDVELRCDPISGHTALYWYRQSLGQGLEFLIYFQGNSAPDKSGLPSDRFSAERTGGSVSTLTIQRTQQEDSAVYLCASSLQGRHEQYFGPGTRLTVT.

The J gene is TRBJ2-2, the V gene TRBV5-5; D may be TRBD1 or TRBD2 (6 bases each). Germline CDR1 SGHKS, CDR2 YYEKEE (reference sequence). V lost 6 bases to trimming and J lost 5 bases, with 20 bases between them. CDR3 length: 16 amino acids. The DNA of the CDR3 is TGTGCCAGCATAACAAGCCGGGGGCGTTTAACCGGGGAGCTGTTTTTT. Amino acids: CASITSRGRLTGELFF.

This CDR3 reads CASSLRGLRYTDTQYF. The CDR3 DNA reads as TGTGCCAGCAGCCTGCGGGGTTTGAGGTACACAGATACGCAGTATTTT. The V and J genes are TRBV11-2 and TRBJ2-3; tentatively, D is TRBD2 (6 bases). Germline lookup yields CDR1 SGHAT and CDR2 FQNNGV. Trimming took 5 bases from V and 2 from J, leaving 17 bases between them. CDR3 length equals 16 residues.

The rearrangement links TRBV27 to TRBJ1-1; unclear D gene. The V end lost 2 bases, the J end lost 8 bases, and 12 bases lay between the germline ends. Germline values: CDR1 MNHEY, CDR2 SMNVEV (reference sequence). The CDR3 loop spans 13 amino acids. CDR3 DNA sequence: TGTGCCAGCAGTTTAGGGTCGGGGTCGGAAGCTTTCTTT. Its protein is CASSLGSGSEAFF.

This clonotype has a handful of counts. The chain joins TRBV19 to TRBJ1-3, with D hard to call. Per germline, CDR1 LNHDA and CDR2 SQIVND (reference sequence). The germline V and J ends were trimmed by 5 bases and 0 bases, with 17 bases remaining between them. This CDR3 is built from 17 residues. The CDR3 sequence is CASSQPEGDTSGNTIYF. As DNA, the CDR3 is TGTGCCAGTAGTCAGCCCGAGGGAGACACCTCTGGAAACACCATATATTTT.

The V gene is TRBV6-2 or TRBV6-3, the J gene TRBJ1-5, with TRBD1 identical over 8 bases. The CDR3 is made up of 15 amino acids. The V and J ends lost 6 bases and 1 base, in that order; junction bases with no gene match: 5. Per germline, CDR1 MNHEY and CDR2 SVGEGT. The CDR3 here is CASSQGQGSNQPQHF. CDR3 DNA: TGTGCCAGCAGCCAAGGACAGGGAAGCAATCAGCCCCAGCATTTT.

This clonotype was picked up many times. The V and J genes are TRBV7-2 and TRBJ1-5; 7 bases align to TRBD1. The CDR3 is made up of 15 amino acids. Per germline, CDR1 SGHTA and CDR2 FQGNSA. V shed 2 bases, J shed 3 bases, and the junction held 4 bases outside the gene matches. CDR3 DNA sequence: TGTGCCAGCAGCTTAAACAGGGGACCCAATCAGCCCCAGCATTTT. This sequence encodes CASSLNRGPNQPQHF. Full variable domain (outside the CDR3, taken from reference TRBV7-2 and TRBJ1-5): GAGVSQSPSNKVTEKGKDVELRCDPISGHTALYWYRQSLGQGLEFLIYFQGNSAPDKSGLPSDRFSAERTGGSVSTLTIQRTQQEDSAVYLCASSLNRGPNQPQHFGDGTRLSIL.

As regards this clonotype: The germline gene is not matched at one end of the junction; a read error may be the cause. The V and J genes are TRBV5-4 and TRBJ2-3, with TRBD2 identical over 8 bases. CDR1 is SGHNT, CDR2 YYREEE, per germline (reference sequence). This CDR3 is built from 17 residues. CDR3 sequence reads: CASSPGLAGWSADTKYF. The CDR3 nucleotides are TGTGCCAGCAGCCCCGGTCTAGCGGGCTGGAGCGCAGATACGAAGTATTTT.

The CDR3: CASSLEISKSYEQYF. The CDR3 DNA sequence: TGTGCCAGCAGCTTAGAAATTTCAAAATCCTACGAGCAGTACTTC. The gene calls are TRBV7-6 and TRBJ2-7; D is unresolved. Trimming cost V 1 base and J 1 base, with 11 bases left between them. Per germline, CDR1 SGHVS and CDR2 FNYEAQ. The CDR3 is 15 residues long.

The chain is built from TRBV6-2 or TRBV6-3 and TRBJ2-1, with 13 bases fitting TRBD2. CDR3 length equals 14 residues. Germline trimming cut 9 bases from V and 6 bases from J; bases unmatched to any gene: 5. Germline lookup yields CDR1 MNHEY and CDR2 SVGEGT. CDR3 in amino acids: CASYRTSGGNEQFF. The CDR3 coding sequence is TGTGCCAGTTACCGGACTAGCGGGGGCAATGAGCAGTTCTTC.

The V gene is TRBV20-1, the J gene TRBJ1-1; D not resolved. The V gene's germline CDR1 is DFQATT and CDR2 SNEGSKA (reference sequence). The CDR3 has 13 residues. V lost 6 bases to trimming and J lost 8 bases, with 19 bases between them. The CDR3, as DNA: TGCAGTGCCCCGACCCCCTCTCATGGCGAAGCTTTCTTT. Its translation: CSAPTPSHGEAFF.